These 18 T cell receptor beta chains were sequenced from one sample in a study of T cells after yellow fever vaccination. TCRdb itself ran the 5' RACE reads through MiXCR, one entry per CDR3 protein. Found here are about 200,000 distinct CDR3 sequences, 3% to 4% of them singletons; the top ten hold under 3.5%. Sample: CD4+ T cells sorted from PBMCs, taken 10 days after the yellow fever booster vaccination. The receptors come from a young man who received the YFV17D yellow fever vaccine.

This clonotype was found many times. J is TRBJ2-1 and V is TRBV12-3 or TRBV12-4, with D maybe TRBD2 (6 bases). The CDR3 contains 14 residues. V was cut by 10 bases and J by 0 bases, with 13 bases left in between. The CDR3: CATWAGSSYNEQFF. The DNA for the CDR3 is TGTGCCACCTGGGCGGGGAGCTCCTACAATGAGCAGTTCTTC.

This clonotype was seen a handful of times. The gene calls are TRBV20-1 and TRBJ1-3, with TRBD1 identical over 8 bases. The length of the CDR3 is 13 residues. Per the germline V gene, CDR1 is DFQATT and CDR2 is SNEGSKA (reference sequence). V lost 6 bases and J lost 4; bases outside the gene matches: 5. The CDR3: CSAKTGAGNTIYF. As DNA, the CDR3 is TGCAGTGCCAAGACAGGGGCGGGAAACACCATATATTTT.

For the CDR3, the DNA is TGTGCCAGCTCACCACCATATCCGGGGAACACTGAAGCTTTCTTT. Protein product: CASSPPYPGNTEAFF. The chain has TRBV18 and TRBJ1-1; D is unresolved. CDR1 and CDR2 (germline): KGHSH, LQKENI. The CDR3 is 15 residues long. V was clipped by 0 bases and J by 1 base, with 9 bases between them.

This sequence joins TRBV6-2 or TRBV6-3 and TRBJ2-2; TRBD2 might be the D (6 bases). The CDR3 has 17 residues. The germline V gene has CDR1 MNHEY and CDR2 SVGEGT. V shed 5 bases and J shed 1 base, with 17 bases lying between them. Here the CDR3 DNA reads TGTGCCAGCAGTAAGCTTACCGGGACTCTGAACACCGGGGAGCTGTTTTTT. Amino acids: CASSKLTGTLNTGELFF.

CDR3 coding DNA: TGTGCCAGCAGCTTGTCGACAGTGGCTGGCTACACCTTC. This encodes CASSLSTVAGYTF. The chain uses TRBV5-4 and TRBJ1-2; D is possibly TRBD1 (5 bases). The CDR3 has 13 residues. Germline CDR1 and CDR2: SGHNT and YYREEE (reference sequence). The V gene lost 1 base and the J gene lost 7 bases, with 11 bases spanning the gap.

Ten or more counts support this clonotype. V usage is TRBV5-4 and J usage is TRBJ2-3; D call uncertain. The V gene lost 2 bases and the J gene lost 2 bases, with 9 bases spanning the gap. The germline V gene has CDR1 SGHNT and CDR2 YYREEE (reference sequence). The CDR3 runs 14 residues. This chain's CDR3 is CASSFTGTTDTQYF. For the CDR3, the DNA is TGTGCCAGCAGCTTTACTGGTACCACAGATACGCAGTATTTT.

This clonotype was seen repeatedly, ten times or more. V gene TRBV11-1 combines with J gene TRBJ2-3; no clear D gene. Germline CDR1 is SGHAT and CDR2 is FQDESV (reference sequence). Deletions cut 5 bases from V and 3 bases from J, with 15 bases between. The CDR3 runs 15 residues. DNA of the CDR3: TGTGCCAGCAGCGAACGGGCGGCCTTGACAGATACGCAGTATTTT. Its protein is CASSERAALTDTQYF.

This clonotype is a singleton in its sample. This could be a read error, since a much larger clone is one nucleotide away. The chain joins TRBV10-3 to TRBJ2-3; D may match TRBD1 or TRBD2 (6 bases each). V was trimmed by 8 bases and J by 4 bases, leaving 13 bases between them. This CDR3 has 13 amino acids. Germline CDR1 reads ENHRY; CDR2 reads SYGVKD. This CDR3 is CAIRGLSSDTQYF. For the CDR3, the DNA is TGTGCCATCCGGGGGCTTAGCTCAGATACGCAGTATTTT.

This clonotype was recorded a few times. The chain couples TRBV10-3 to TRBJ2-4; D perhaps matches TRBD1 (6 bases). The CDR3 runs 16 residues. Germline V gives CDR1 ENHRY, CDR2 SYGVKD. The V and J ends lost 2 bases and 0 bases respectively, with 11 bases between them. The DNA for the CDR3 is TGTGCCATCAGTGAGGGACAGAGCCTAGCCAAAAACATTCAGTACTTC. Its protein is CAISEGQSLAKNIQYF.

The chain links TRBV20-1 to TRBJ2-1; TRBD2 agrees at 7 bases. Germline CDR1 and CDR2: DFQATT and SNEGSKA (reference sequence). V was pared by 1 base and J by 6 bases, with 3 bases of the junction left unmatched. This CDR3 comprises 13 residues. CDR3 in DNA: TGCAGTGCTAGAGGGCTAGCGGCCAATGAGCAGTTCTTC. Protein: CSARGLAANEQFF.

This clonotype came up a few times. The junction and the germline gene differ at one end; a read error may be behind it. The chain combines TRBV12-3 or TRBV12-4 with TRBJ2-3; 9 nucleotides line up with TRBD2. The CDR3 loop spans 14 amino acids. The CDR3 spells CASTLIAGEDTQYF. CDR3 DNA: TGTGCCAGCACTTTAATAGCGGGGGAGGATACGCAGTATTTT.

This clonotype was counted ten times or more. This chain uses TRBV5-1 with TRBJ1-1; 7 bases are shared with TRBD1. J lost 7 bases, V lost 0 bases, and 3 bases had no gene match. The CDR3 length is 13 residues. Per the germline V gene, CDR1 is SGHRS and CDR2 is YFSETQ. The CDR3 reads CASSLGGQLEAFF. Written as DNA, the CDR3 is TGCGCCAGCAGCTTGGGGGGACAGCTTGAAGCTTTCTTT.

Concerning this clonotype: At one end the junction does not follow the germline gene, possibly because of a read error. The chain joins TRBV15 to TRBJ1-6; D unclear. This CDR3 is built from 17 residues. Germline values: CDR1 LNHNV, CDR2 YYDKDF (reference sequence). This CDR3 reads CATSRERSTRNNSLLHF. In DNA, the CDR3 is TGTGCCACCAGCAGAGAACGTTCTACCAGGAATAATTCACTCCTCCACTTT.

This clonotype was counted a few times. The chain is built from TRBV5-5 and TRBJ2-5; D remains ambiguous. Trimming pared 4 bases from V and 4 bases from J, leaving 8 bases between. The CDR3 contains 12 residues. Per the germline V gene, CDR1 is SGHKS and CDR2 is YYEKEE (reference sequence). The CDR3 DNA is TGTGCCAGCAGCCCAGAGACAGAGACCCAGTACTTC. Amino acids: CASSPETETQYF.

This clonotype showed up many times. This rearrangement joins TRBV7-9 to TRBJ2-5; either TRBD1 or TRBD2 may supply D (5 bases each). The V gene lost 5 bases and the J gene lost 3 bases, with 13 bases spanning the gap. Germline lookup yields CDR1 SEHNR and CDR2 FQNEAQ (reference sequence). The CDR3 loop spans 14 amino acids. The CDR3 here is CASSRSGTEETQYF. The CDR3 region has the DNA TGTGCCAGCAGCCGGAGTGGGACGGAAGAGACCCAGTACTTC.

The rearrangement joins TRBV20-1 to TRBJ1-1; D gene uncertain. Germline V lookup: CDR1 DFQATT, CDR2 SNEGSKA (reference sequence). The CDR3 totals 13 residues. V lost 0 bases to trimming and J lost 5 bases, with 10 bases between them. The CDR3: CSARELAGTEAFF. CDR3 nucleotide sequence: TGCAGTGCTAGAGAACTCGCGGGTACTGAAGCTTTCTTT.

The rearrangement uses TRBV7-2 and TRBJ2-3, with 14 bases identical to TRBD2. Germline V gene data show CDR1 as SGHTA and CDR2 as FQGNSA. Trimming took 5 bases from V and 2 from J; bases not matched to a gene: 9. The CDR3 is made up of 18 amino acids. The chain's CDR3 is CASSLRTSGGINTDTQYF. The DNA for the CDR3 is TGTGCCAGCAGCCTCAGGACTAGCGGGGGGATTAACACAGATACGCAGTATTTT.

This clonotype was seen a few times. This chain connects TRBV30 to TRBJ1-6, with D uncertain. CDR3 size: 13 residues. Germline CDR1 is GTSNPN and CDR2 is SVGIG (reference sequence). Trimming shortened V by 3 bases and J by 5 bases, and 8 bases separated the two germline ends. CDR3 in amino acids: CAWRTLDNSPLHF. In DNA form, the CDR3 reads TGTGCCTGGAGGACCCTTGATAATTCACCCCTCCACTTT.